What follows are 3 T cell receptor beta chains derived from one specimen sequenced in a study of blood T cell dynamics during melanoma immunotherapy. The time point here: pre-treatment baseline. TCRdb's table, derived via immunoSEQ multiplex PCR, lists solely in-frame clones and lacks some. Of 10,000 or so clones listed, roughly nine tenths are singletons. The starting material was blood, obtained from a patient treated with checkpoint blockade. The receptors stem from a human donor with melanoma.

This sequence joins TRBV7-9 and TRBJ2-7; D call uncertain. The germline V gene has CDR1 SEHNR and CDR2 FQNEAQ (reference sequence). The germline V and J ends were trimmed by 1 base and 0 bases, with 10 bases remaining between them. This CDR3 spans 15 amino acids. As DNA, the CDR3 is TGTGCCAGCAGCTTAGGGGTACTAAACTCCTACGAGCAGTACTTC. As protein: CASSLGVLNSYEQYF.

This chain connects TRBV30 to TRBJ1-4; unclear D gene. Trimming left V 0 bases short and J 8 bases short, with 13 bases between. The CDR3 extends over 14 amino acids. The germline gives CDR1 GTSNPN, CDR2 SVGIG (reference sequence). The CDR3 loop is CAWSVGPGNEKLFF. The CDR3 coding sequence is TGTGCCTGGAGTGTTGGACCGGGGAACGAAAAACTGTTTTTT.

This sequence joins TRBV7-7 and TRBJ1-4; TRBD1 agrees at 8 bases. This CDR3 is 15 amino acids long. Losses at the gene ends were 5 bases for V and 4 bases for J; bases not matched to a gene: 6. CDR1 and CDR2 from the germline V gene are SSHAT and FNYEAQ (reference sequence). Here the CDR3 reads CASSAGQGINEKLFF. CDR3 nucleotides: TGTGCCAGCAGCGCCGGACAGGGAATTAATGAAAAACTGTTTTTT.